This T cell receptor beta chain was obtained from a study of regulatory T cells in long-lasting Graves disease. Germline values: CDR1 MNHEY, CDR2 SMNVEV (reference sequence). With 2 bases removed from V and 6 bases from J, the gap between germline ends came to 8 bases. The CDR3 extends over 13 amino acids. Time point given: newly diagnosed GD, antithyroid drugs for less than 3 months. The TCR library was made from RNA extracted from PBMCs. From each patient, roughly 9 milliliters of peripheral blood was drawn and collected into an EDTA anticoagulant tube. TCR beta libraries were built with iRepertoire HTBI primers and Arm-PCR of CDR3 regions. In the authors' workflow: Samples jointly harbored roughly 60 TRBV and about 13 TRBJ segments. TCRdb reanalysed the multiplex PCR reads using MiXCR and keeps one entry per CDR3 protein. The V and J calls, along with clone size, are taken from TCRdb and not from the paper's own processing. The repertoire holds approximately 210,000 distinct CDR3 sequences, with 15% to 20% as singletons.

There are many counts of this clonotype. Sequenced here: peripheral blood mononuclear cells (PBMCs), sampled at new diagnosis, from a patient treated with antithyroid drugs. This sequence was found in a female donor with Graves disease. The rearrangement uses TRBV27 and TRBJ1-5; D remains unclear. The CDR3 here is CASSLGRTQPQHF. The CDR3, as DNA: TGTGCCAGCAGTTTAGGCCGAACTCAGCCCCAGCATTTT.